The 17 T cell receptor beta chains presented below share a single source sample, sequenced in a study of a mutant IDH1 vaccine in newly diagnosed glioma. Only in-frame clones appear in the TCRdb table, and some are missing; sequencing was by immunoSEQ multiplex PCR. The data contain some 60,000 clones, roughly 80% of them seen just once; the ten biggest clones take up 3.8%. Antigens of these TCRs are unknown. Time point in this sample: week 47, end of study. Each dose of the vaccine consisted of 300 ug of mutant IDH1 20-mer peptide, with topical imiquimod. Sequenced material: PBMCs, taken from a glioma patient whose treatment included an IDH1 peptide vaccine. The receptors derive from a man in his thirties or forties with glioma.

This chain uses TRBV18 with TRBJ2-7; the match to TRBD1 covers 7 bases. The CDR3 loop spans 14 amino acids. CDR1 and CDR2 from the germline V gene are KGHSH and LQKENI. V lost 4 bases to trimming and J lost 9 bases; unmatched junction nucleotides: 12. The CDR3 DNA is TGTGCCAGCTCACGGGATGGGACAGTCGTCGGGCAGTACTTC. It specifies CASSRDGTVVGQYF. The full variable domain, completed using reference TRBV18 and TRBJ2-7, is NAGVMQNPRHLVRRRGQEARLRCSPMKGHSHVYWYRQLPEEGLKFMVYLQKENIIDESGMPKERFSAEFPKEGPSILRIQQVVRGDSAAYFCASSRDGTVVGQYFGPGTRLTVT.

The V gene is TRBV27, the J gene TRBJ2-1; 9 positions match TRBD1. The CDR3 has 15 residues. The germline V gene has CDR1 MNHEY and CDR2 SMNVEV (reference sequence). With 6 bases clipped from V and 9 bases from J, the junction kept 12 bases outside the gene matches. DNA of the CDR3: TGTGCCAGCAGATATGGACAGGGGATAGGGGGTGAGCAGTTCTTC. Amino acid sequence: CASRYGQGIGGEQFF.

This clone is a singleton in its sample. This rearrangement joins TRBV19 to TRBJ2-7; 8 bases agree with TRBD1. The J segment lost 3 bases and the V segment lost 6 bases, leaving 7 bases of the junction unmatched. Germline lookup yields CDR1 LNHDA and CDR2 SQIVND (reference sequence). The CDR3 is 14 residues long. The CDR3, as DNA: TGTGCCAGTAGAAGGACAGGGAATCTCTACGAGCAGTACTTC. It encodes CASRRTGNLYEQYF.

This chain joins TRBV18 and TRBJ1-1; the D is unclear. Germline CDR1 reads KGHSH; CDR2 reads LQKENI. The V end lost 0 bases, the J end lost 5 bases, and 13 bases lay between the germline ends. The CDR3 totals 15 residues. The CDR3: CASSPPSGRVTEAFF. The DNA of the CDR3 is TGTGCCAGCTCACCACCGTCTGGGAGAGTGACTGAAGCTTTCTTT.

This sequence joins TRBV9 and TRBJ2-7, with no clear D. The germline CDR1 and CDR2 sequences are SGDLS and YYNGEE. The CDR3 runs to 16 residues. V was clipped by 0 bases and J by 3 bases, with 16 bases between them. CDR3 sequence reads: CASSVGGQGWDYEQYF. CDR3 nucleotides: TGTGCCAGCAGCGTAGGGGGTCAAGGGTGGGACTACGAGCAGTACTTC.

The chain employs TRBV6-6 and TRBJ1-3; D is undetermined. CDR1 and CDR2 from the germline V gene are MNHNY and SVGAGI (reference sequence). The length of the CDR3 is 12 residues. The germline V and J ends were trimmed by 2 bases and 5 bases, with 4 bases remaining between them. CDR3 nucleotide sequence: TGTGCCAGCAGTTACCTGCGAAACACCATATATTTT. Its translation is CASSYLRNTIYF.

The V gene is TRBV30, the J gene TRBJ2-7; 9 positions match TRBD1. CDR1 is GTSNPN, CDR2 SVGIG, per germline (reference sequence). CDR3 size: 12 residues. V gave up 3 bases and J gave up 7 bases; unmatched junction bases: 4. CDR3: CAWSPTGGEQYF. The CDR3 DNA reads TGTGCCTGGAGCCCGACAGGGGGAGAGCAGTACTTC.

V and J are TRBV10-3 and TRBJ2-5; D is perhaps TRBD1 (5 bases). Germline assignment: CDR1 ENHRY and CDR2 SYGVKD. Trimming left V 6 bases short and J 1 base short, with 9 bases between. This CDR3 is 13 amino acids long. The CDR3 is CAISPTAQETQYF. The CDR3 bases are TGTGCCATCAGCCCGACAGCCCAAGAGACCCAGTACTTC.

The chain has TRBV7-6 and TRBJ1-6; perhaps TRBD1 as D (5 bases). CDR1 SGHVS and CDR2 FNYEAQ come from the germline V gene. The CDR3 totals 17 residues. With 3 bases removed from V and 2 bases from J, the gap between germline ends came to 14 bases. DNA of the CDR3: TGTGCCAGCAGCTTGGGGCGGGCGGGGGCCTATAATTCACCCCTCCACTTT. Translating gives CASSLGRAGAYNSPLHF.

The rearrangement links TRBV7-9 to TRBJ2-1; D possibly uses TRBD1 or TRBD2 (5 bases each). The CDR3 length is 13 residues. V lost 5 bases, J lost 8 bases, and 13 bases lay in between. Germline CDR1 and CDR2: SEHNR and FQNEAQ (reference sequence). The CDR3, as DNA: TGTGCCAGCAGCCACCGGGACGCCTATGAGCAGTTCTTC. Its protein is CASSHRDAYEQFF.

As DNA, the CDR3 is TGCGCCAGCAGCCCCACAGGGGGGTATTTTACTGAAGCTTTCTTT. This translates into CASSPTGGYFTEAFF. This chain links TRBV10-1 with TRBJ1-1; 8 bases line up with TRBD1. Germline lookup yields CDR1 WNHNN and CDR2 SYGVQD (reference sequence). V dropped 6 bases and J dropped 5; count of bases not matched to a gene: 11. This CDR3 contains 15 residues.

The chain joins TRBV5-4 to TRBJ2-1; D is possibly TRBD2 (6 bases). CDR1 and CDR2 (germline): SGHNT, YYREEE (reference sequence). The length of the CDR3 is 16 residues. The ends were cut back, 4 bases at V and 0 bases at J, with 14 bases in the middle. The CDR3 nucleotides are TGTGCCAGCAGCCCCGGGGGTACTAGCTCCTACAATGAGCAGTTCTTC. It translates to CASSPGGTSSYNEQFF.

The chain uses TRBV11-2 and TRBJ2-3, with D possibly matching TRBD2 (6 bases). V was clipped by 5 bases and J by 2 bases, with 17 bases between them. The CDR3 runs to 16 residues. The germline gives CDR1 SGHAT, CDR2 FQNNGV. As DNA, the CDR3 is TGTGCCAGCAGCACGGGACTGGTCCCCTTCACAGATACGCAGTATTTT. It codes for CASSTGLVPFTDTQYF.

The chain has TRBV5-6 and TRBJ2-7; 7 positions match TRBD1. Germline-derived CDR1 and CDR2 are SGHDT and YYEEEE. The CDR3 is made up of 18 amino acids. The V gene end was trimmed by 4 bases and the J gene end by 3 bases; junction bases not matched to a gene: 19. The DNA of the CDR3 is TGTGCCAGCAGCGTAGGAGCCCGCACCGACAGGGATGGCTACGAGCAGTACTTC. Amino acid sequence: CASSVGARTDRDGYEQYF.

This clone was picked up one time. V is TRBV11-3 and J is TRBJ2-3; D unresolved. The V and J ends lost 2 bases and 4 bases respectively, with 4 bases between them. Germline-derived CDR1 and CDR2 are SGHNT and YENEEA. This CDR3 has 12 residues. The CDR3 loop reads CASSLSADTQYF. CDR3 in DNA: TGTGCCAGCAGCTTATCAGCAGATACGCAGTATTTT.

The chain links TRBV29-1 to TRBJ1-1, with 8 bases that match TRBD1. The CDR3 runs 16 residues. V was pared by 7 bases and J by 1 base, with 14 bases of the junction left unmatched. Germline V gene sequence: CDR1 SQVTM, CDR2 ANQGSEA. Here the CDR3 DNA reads TGCAGCGCTCTATCCAGGGACAGGATTAGGAACACTGAAGCTTTCTTT. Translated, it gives CSALSRDRIRNTEAFF.

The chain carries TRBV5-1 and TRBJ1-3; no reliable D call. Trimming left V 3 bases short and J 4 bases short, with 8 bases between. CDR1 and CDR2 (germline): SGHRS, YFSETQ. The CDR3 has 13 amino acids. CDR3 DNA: TGCGCCAGCAGCTCCCTTGAGGGAAACACCATATATTTT. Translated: CASSSLEGNTIYF.